Listed below are T cell receptor beta chains from one sample, sequenced in a study of OX40 agonist ivuxolimab in advanced cancers. Sequencing was performed with immunoSEQ multiplex PCR; in TCRdb, only in-frame clones are kept and a portion is missing. The sample contains more than 90,000 clones, around 83% of which appear only once. The sequences come from CD4+ or CD8+ T cells sorted from blood, collected in a trial of the OX40 agonist ivuxolimab. The origin of the receptors is an adult with an advanced solid tumor such as melanoma, head and neck, liver or kidney cancer. CDR3s include the opening cysteine and the closing phenylalanine or tryptophan. The D gene is left open where the match is weak. Size tells how often a clone was seen (once, few, many) or the class of an expanded clone, and some rows leave it out.

clone_size,j_call,v_call,d_call,cdr3_nt,cdr3_aa
NA,TRBJ2-4,TRBV28,TRBD1,TGTGCCAGCAGCCCGAGGACAGGGGTCATTCAGTACTTC,CASSPRTGVIQYF
once,TRBJ2-7,TRBV27,TRBD1,TGTGCCAGCAGTTTATATCCAGGGGGCAACGAGCAGTACTTC,CASSLYPGGNEQYF
NA,TRBJ1-1,TRBV15,TRBD1,TGTGCCACCACCCCATGGACAGGGGCCGGCACTGAAGCTTTCTTT,CATTPWTGAGTEAFF
NA,TRBJ1-4,TRBV6-5,TRBD1,TGTGCCAGCAGTTACTCGGGCCAGGGGGGAGAAAAACTGTTTTTT,CASSYSGQGGEKLFF
NA,TRBJ2-2,TRBV10-3,TRBD2,TGTGCCATCAGTGCGACCGGGACTAGCGGGAGGGCCGCCGGGGAGCTGTTTTTT,CAISATGTSGRAAGELFF
few,TRBJ2-5,TRBV7-2,NA,TGTGCCAGCAGCTTACGCGACTCTACCTTCCAAGAGACCCAGTACTTC,CASSLRDSTFQETQYF
NA,TRBJ2-4,TRBV14,NA,TGTGCCAGCAGCCAAGGGCTCTTGGGACTGCACGGGGCCAAAAACATTCAGTACTTC,CASSQGLLGLHGAKNIQYF
NA,TRBJ1-2,TRBV28,NA,TGTGCCAGCAGTTTAACCCAGGGGAATGGCTACACCTTC,CASSLTQGNGYTF
NA,TRBJ2-2,TRBV7-8,TRBD1,TGTGCCAGCAAGTTGACAGGGACGAACACCGGGGAGCTGTTTTTT,CASKLTGTNTGELFF
NA,TRBJ2-1,TRBV4-3,TRBD1,TGCGCCAGCAGCCGAGAGACAGGGTGGAGTAATAATGAGCAGTTCTTC,CASSRETGWSNNEQFF
NA,TRBJ2-3,TRBV6-5,NA,TGTGCCAGCAGTTACAGGATCACCACCACCACAGATACGCAGTATTTT,CASSYRITTTTDTQYF
NA,TRBJ2-2,TRBV9,TRBD2,TGTGCCAGCAGCGTAGGCCTAGCGGGAGTCGGCGGGGAGCTGTTTTTT,CASSVGLAGVGGELFF
NA,TRBJ2-3,TRBV4-1,NA,TGCGCCAGCAGCCGCGGGACGCCTAGCACAGATACGCAGTATTTT,CASSRGTPSTDTQYF
NA,TRBJ2-1,TRBV28,TRBD1,TGTGCCAGCAGTCTACAAGGGGGCCGGGTGAATGAGCAGTTCTTC,CASSLQGGRVNEQFF
once,TRBJ1-5,TRBV6-5,NA,TGTGCCAGCTCTGCGGTTAATAGCAATCAGCCCCAGCATTTT,CASSAVNSNQPQHF
NA,TRBJ2-7,TRBV7-2,TRBD1,TGTGCCAGCAGCTCTGAATCCGGACAGGGGCGATACGAGCAGTACTTC,CASSSESGQGRYEQYF
NA,TRBJ1-2,TRBV4-3,NA,TGCGCCAGCAGCCAAGTTAGGCAGGGTGGTGGCTACACCTTC,CASSQVRQGGGYTF
NA,TRBJ1-4,TRBV6-5,NA,TGTGCCAGCAGTCCCCTAAGCCTTGGGGAAAAACTGTTTTTT,CASSPLSLGEKLFF
NA,TRBJ1-2,TRBV5-6,NA,TGTGCCAGCAGCTTCGGTCGGGGGACCGCCAACTATGGCTACACCTTC,CASSFGRGTANYGYTF
once,TRBJ1-2,TRBV6-1,NA,TGTGCCAGCAGTGAAGAGGCAGGGGATGGCTACACCTTC,CASSEEAGDGYTF
NA,TRBJ2-7,TRBV19,TRBD1,TGTGCCAGTAGATCCCCCGGGACAGGGTTCCACGAGCAGTACTTC,CASRSPGTGFHEQYF
NA,TRBJ1-5,TRBV7-2,TRBD1,TGTGCCAGCAGCTCCCCCCGGGACAGCCTTAGCAATCAGCCCCAGCATTTT,CASSSPRDSLSNQPQHF